The sequence of this T cell receptor beta chain was determined in a study of T cell responses to AZD1222 COVID-19 vaccine. Assay: immunoSEQ multiplex PCR; the TCRdb copy retains only in-frame clones and omits some. The sample has 110,000 to 150,000 clones, 91% seen once. Study findings and constraints: The study found vaccine-associated CD4 TCRs spanning spike, dominant at 160-218 and 743-854. Reports say nearly half of spike-specific TCRs go after unmutated variant regions. White British ancestry dominated among donors, who included more females, and clonal diversity was possibly underestimated.

This clone has just a few counts. Its specificity is unknown. Germline CDR1 SGDLS, CDR2 YYNGEE. The CDR3 sequence is 15 residues long. The ends were cut back, 4 bases at V and 0 bases at J, with 13 bases in the middle. The sequences come from peripheral blood, collected on day 0 of AZD1222 vaccination. The chain uses TRBV9 and TRBJ2-5; the D gene is possibly TRBD2 (6 bases). This TCR came from an adult in good health. The CDR3 reads CASSLDAGYQETQYF. The CDR3 DNA sequence: TGTGCCAGCAGCCTCGATGCGGGGTACCAAGAGACCCAGTACTTC.